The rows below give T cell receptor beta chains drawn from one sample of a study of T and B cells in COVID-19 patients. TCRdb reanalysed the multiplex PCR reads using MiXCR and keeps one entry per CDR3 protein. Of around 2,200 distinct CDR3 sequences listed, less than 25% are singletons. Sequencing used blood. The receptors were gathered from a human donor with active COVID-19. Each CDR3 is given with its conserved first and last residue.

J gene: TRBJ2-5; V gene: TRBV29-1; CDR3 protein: CSVQRGQETQYF
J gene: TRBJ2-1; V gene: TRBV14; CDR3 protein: CASSQDFGLAGGNEQFF
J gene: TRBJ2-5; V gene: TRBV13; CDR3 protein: CASSPRSGRETQYF
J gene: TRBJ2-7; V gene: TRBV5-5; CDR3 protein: CASSFSDREQYF
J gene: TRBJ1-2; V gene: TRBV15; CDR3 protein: CATSSMDRGSGYTF
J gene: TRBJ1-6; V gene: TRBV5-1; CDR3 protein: CASSPDGDNSPLHF
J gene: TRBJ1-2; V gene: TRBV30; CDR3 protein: CAWSVGGARNYGYTF
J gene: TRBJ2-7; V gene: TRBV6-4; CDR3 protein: CATQSAYGGSYEQYF
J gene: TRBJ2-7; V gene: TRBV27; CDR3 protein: CASSRTGASYEQYF
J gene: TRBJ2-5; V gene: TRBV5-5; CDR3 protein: CASNPAGLQETQYF
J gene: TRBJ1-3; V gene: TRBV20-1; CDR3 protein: CSAIKGGSDTIYF
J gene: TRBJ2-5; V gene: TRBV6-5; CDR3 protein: CASSGDSKETQYF
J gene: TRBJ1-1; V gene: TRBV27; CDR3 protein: CASSFPGHQNTEAFF
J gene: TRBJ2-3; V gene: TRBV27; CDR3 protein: CASSFSFAGPYTDTQYF
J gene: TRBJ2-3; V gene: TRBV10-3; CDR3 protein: CAISESSRSGRLDTQYF
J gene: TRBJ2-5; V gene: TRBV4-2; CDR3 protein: CASSQGVGGAETQYF
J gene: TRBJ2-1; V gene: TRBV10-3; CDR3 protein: CAISPESGAYNEQFF
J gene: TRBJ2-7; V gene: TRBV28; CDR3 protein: CASHGGAEVYEQYF
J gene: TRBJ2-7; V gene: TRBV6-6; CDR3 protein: CASSYMVGLAHEQYF
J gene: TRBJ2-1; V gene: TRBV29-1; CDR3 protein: CSVEDRNYNEQFF
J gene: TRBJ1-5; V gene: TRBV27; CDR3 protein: CASSNRLRGGNQPQHF
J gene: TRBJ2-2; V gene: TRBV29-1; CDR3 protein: CSVELAGGAHTGELFF
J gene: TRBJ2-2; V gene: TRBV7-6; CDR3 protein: CASSRTTLNTGELFF
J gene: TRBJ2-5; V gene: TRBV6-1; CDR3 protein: CASSALEGADQETQYF
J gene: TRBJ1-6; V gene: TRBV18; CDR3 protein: CASSFASGGNSPLHF
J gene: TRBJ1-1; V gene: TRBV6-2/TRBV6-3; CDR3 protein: CASSTTENTEAFF
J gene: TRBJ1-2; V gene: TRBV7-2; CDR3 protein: CASSPIQGYGYTF
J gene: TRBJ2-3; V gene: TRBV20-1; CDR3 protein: CSARSADTQYF
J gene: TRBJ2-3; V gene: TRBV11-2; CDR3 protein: CASSLGSRSTDTQYF
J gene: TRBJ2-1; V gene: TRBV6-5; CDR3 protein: CASRRASGEQFF
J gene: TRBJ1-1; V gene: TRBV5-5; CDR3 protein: CASSLQGNTEAFF
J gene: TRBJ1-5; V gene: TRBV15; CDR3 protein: CATSRDSSNQPQHF
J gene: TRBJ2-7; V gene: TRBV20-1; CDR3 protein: CSASWTGGYEQYF
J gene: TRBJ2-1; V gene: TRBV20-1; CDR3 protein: CSAGAGAYNEQFF
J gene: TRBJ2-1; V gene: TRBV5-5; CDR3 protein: CASSLAEGGGPRNEQFF
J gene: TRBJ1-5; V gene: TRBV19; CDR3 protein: CASSIGVGRDSNQPQHF
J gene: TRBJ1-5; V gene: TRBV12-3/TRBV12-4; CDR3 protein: CASSSRGTGQPQHF
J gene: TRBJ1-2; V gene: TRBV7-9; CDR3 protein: CASSLDRLANYGYTF
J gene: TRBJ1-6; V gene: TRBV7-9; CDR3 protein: CASSRGVNSPLHF
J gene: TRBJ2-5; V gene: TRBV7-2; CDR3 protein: CASSLGRGETQYF
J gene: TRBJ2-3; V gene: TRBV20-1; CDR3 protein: CSARAGGGTDTQYF
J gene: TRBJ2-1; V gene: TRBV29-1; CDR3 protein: CSVTRQDNEQFF
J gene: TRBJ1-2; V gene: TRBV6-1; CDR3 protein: CASHTRGANYGYTF
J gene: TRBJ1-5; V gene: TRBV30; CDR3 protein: CAWSVGGGNQPQHF
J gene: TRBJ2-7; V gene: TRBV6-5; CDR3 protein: CASSPGTGATYEQYF
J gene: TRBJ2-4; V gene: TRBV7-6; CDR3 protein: CASSPTRGGNIQYF
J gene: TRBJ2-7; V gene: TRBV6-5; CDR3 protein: CASSSPTDSYEQYF
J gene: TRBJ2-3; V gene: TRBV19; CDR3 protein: CASTSRTRGVVDTQYF
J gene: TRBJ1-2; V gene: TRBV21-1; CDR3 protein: CASSRPSDGYTF
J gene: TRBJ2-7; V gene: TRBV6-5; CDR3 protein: CASSYEAASYEQYF